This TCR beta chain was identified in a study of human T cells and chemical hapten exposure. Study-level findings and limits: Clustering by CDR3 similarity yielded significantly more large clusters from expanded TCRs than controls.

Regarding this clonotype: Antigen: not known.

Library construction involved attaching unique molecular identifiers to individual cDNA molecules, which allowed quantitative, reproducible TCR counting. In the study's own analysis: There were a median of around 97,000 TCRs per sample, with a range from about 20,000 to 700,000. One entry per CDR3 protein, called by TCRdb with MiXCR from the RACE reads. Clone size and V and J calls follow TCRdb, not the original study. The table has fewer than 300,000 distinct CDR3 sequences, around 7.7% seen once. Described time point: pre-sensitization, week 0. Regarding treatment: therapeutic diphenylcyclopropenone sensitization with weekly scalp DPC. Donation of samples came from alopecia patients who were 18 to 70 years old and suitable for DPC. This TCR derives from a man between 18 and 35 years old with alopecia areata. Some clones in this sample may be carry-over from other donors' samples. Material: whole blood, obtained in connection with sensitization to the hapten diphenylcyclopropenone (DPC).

CDR3 loop: CASSWGGLSNQPQHF. CDR3 sequence (DNA): TGTGCCAGCAGCTGGGGGGGGCTGAGCAATCAGCCCCAGCATTTT. V and J are TRBV7-2 and TRBJ1-5; D possibly corresponds to TRBD1 (6 bases). CDR3 length: 15 residues. CDR1 is SGHTA, CDR2 FQGNSA, per germline. With 4 bases removed from V and 1 base from J, the gap between germline ends came to 11 bases.